This entry describes one T cell receptor beta chain. Its cognate antigen has yet to be identified. The input lacks base qualities; no much larger clone sits a single base away. Reading the label with the study, this specimen's time point is: about 28 days (+/-7) after the second vaccine dose. AZD1222 recipients whose second dose came at about 4 weeks and those whose second dose came at about 12 weeks were combined into one group, since spike-specific TCR depth and breadth did not differ between the two schedules. The vaccinee samples were drawn from two UK trials, COV001 and COV002, one of which was a single-blind randomized controlled phase 2/3 trial testing AZD1222 (ChAdOx1 nCoV-19) in healthy adults. For TCRbeta chain sequencing, PBMC samples from trial participants were taken at day 0 and at day 28 after the second dose. The CDR3 regions of human TCRbeta chains were analyzed by immunosequencing. The study's processing was this. TCRs in the repertoires were matched against a reference library of SARS-CoV-2-specific TCRs that had been generated with the MIRA antigen-specificity platform. Breadth meant the fraction of unique TCRs that were SARS-CoV-2-associated, whereas depth meant the fraction of total T cells that were SARS-CoV-2-associated. Each spike-specific TCR was assigned to its reactive spike region and to a CD4 or CD8 class using the MIRA data. Log10-transformed breadth and depth values were compared by one-way ANOVA with Sidak's multiple comparisons tests. TCRdb carries this immuneACCESS record with in-frame sequences only. Its versions omit some clonotypes, under half of them owing to an unresolved V gene in the studies checked, with the rest unexplained. V, J and clone size derive from that table, while D and trimming were established from the DNA sequence. This sample is represented by roughly 150,000 clones; approximately 90% of them were singletons. 1.9% of the sample goes to the ten largest clones.

The data are from a study of T cell responses to AZD1222 COVID-19 vaccine (dated by TCRdb to the early 2020s). Regarding the complete study: A total of 230 to 250 trial participants underwent TCR sequencing, of whom 207 received two doses of AZD1222 and about 26 received two doses of the MenACWY control vaccine. Trial participants were enrolled by age into subgroups of 18-55, 56-69 and 70-plus years, and approximately 150, 30 and 60 TCR-sequenced participants, respectively, were included in these subgroups. Study-level results and caveats: Epitopes outside the regions mutated in the B.1.351 and B.1.1.7 variants were reportedly recognized by nearly half of the unique spike-specific TCRs. The 56-69-year group was small, and its depth increase did not reach significance, likely because of low power. CD4 TCRs associated with the vaccine covered the entire spike protein, and the dominant responses were in regions 160-218 and 743-854. After two AZD1222 doses, both the breadth and the depth of spike-specific TCRs were significantly higher than at day 0 and than in MenACWY recipients. Conclusions about previously exposed vaccinees are limited, since just five to seven AZD1222 recipients were seropositive for SARS-CoV-2 at baseline. Because no samples from the day 14 peak response were available, repertoires could be characterized only after the peak T cell response. Most participants were white British and females outnumbered males, and the authors suggested that clonal diversity may have been underestimated.

Sequences MGHRA (CDR1) and YSYEKL (CDR2) are obtained from the germline V gene. The CDR3, from cysteine to phenylalanine, totals 16 residues. Only the CDR3 DNA stays, 48 bases, in frame from base 1. V is reduced by 1 base and J by 1 base, leaving a spacing of 13 bases between them. Specimen: peripheral blood, collected 28 days after the second AZD1222 dose. The V and J genes are TRBV4-1 and TRBJ1-1; the D gene remains uncertain. This TCR derives from an adult who received the AZD1222 COVID-19 vaccine. In nucleotide form, the sequence is TGCGCCAGCAGCCAAGGAAGGGTCGGCGGGAACACTGAAGCTTTCTTT. This gives the protein CASSQGRVGGNTEAFF.